These 23 T cell receptor beta chains were all obtained from the same sample, sequenced in a study of immune heterogeneity within non-small cell lung tumors. In a multiplex PCR, 32 V and 13 J primers amplified TCR beta CDR3. TCRdb called the multiplex PCR reads again in MiXCR, with one record for every CDR3 protein. Of some 4,500 distinct CDR3 sequences in the sample, roughly 24% are singletons; the top ten hold 9.5% to 15%. Bulk tumor genomic DNA, 450 to 750 ng per sample, was the template. Biopsies, several per primary tumor and spaced far apart, were collected during surgery. Patients went through curative surgery, and their non-small cell lung cancer was untreated and newly diagnosed. Specimen: lung tumor tissue. The receptors here all came from a man aged 55 to 70 with non-small cell lung cancer.

This clonotype was observed a few times. V is TRBV6-1 and J is TRBJ2-7; 11 bases line up with TRBD1. V lost 7 bases, J lost 4 bases, and 9 bases stayed unmatched. The CDR3 covers 15 residues. Germline lookup yields CDR1 MNHNS and CDR2 SASEGT. The CDR3 region has the DNA TGTGCCAGCACTCTCGACGGGACAGGGGGTTACGAGCAGTACTTC. Amino acid sequence: CASTLDGTGGYEQYF.

The gene calls are TRBV7-9 and TRBJ2-6; D not certain. Looked up from germline, CDR1 is SEHNR and CDR2 is FQNEAQ (reference sequence). CDR3 size: 14 residues. The V gene lost 5 bases and the J gene lost 2 bases, with 7 bases spanning the gap. In nucleotides, the CDR3 is TGTGCCAGCAGCCAAGTAGCTGGGGCCAACGTCCTGACTTTC. Translated, it gives CASSQVAGANVLTF. The full variable domain, its missing parts supplied by reference TRBV7-9 and TRBJ2-6, is DTGVSQNPRHKITKRGQNVTFRCDPISEHNRLYWYRQTLGQGPEFLTYFQNEAQLEKSRLLSDRFSAERPKGSFSTLEIQRTEQGDSAMYLCASSQVAGANVLTFGAGSRLTVL.

The chain is built from TRBV6-2 or TRBV6-3 and TRBJ2-5; 7 bases are a match to TRBD1. Germline CDR1 and CDR2: MNHEY and SVGEGT. The CDR3 consists of 15 residues. Trimming took 5 bases from V and 9 from J; bases not matched to a gene: 15. CDR3 sequence: CASSVGDSPSSAQYF. CDR3 DNA sequence: TGTGCCAGCAGTGTCGGGGACAGCCCGTCGTCGGCCCAGTACTTC.

V usage is TRBV7-2 and J usage is TRBJ2-3; 8 positions agree with TRBD1. With V trimmed by 4 bases and J by 0 bases, 6 bases remained unmatched. Per germline, CDR1 SGHTA and CDR2 FQGNSA. The CDR3 is 16 amino acids. This CDR3 reads CASSYPTGASTDTQYF. DNA for the CDR3: TGTGCCAGCAGCTACCCGACAGGGGCCAGCACAGATACGCAGTATTTT.

The sample holds a few counts of this clonotype. This chain connects TRBV28 to TRBJ2-7, with 14 bases that match TRBD2. This CDR3 contains 16 residues. V was clipped by 3 bases and J by 6 bases; unmatched bases: 7. CDR1 MDHEN and CDR2 SYDVKM come from the germline V gene. The CDR3 is CASSLGLAGVTGEQYF. CDR3 DNA sequence: TGTGCCAGCAGTTTGGGACTAGCGGGAGTGACTGGCGAGCAGTACTTC.

This clonotype is labeled as medium-sized. This sequence joins TRBV12-3 or TRBV12-4 and TRBJ2-7, with 7 bases identical to TRBD2. Trimming cost V 1 base and J 0 bases; bases outside gene matches: 9. The CDR3 extends over 17 amino acids. Here the CDR3 reads CASSLDSGRELSYEQYF. The CDR3 nucleotides are TGTGCCAGCAGTTTAGACTCAGGGCGGGAGCTCTCCTACGAGCAGTACTTC.

This clonotype has just a few counts. This chain links TRBV7-2 with TRBJ2-1, with 9 bases aligning to TRBD2. After removal of 5 bases from V and 1 base from J, the junction contained 6 bases not matched to a gene. The germline gives CDR1 SGHTA, CDR2 FQGNSA. This CDR3 contains 16 residues. In nucleotides, the CDR3 is TGTGCCAGCAGCCCATGGACTAGCGAATCCTACAATGAGCAGTTCTTC. It is translated as CASSPWTSESYNEQFF.

V gene TRBV6-1 combines with J gene TRBJ1-5; TRBD1 might be the D (5 bases). Deletions cut 5 bases from V and 6 bases from J, with 17 bases between. The CDR3 totals 15 residues. Germline V gene sequence: CDR1 MNHNS, CDR2 SASEGT. CDR3 DNA: TGTGCCAGCAGTTCTGGCCGGGGCGACTCTCAGCCCCAGCATTTT. Its translation is CASSSGRGDSQPQHF.

This clonotype is a singleton in its sample. This sequence may be a read error, since a much larger clone differs from it by one base. The rearrangement uses TRBV20-1 and TRBJ2-3; a weak D match, TRBD2 (6 bases). The V end lost 7 bases, the J end lost 1 base, and 15 bases lay between the germline ends. The V gene's germline CDR1 is DFQATT and CDR2 SNEGSKA (reference sequence). This CDR3 contains 14 residues. In nucleotides, the CDR3 is TGCAGTGGTACCGCGGGACCTCGCACAGATACGCAGTATTTT. This translates into CSGTAGPRTDTQYF.

This clonotype was seen a few times. V is TRBV4-3 and J is TRBJ1-4; D not resolved. The V end lost 0 bases, the J end lost 12 bases, and 11 bases lay between the germline ends. Germline V gene data show CDR1 as LGHNA and CDR2 as YSLEER. The length of the CDR3 is 13 residues. The CDR3 reads CASSQDRRLQLFF. The CDR3 DNA sequence: TGCGCCAGCAGCCAAGATCGTAGGCTACAACTGTTTTTT.

This clonotype came up a few times. V is TRBV6-1 and J is TRBJ1-2; D call uncertain. Trimming removed 4 bases at V and 4 bases at J, with 25 bases between. This CDR3 region has 18 residues. From germline, CDR1 is MNHNS and CDR2 SASEGT. CDR3 DNA sequence: TGTGCCAGCAGTGGGTCCACAAAACTCTACGCGGGTTCCTATGGCTACACCTTC. Protein product: CASSGSTKLYAGSYGYTF.

CDR3 in amino acids: CSAYPPGGRNQPQHF. The DNA for the CDR3 is TGCAGTGCCTACCCCCCGGGGGGGCGCAATCAGCCCCAGCATTTT. The V gene is TRBV20-1, the J gene TRBJ1-5, with D possibly being TRBD1 (6 bases). Trimming took 6 bases from V and 2 from J, leaving 17 bases between them. This CDR3 spans 15 amino acids. Germline V gene sequence: CDR1 DFQATT, CDR2 SNEGSKA (reference sequence).

The chain recombines TRBV4-2 with TRBJ1-2; D is ambiguous. Germline lookup yields CDR1 LGHNA and CDR2 YNFKEQ. The CDR3 loop spans 14 amino acids. Trimming cost V 1 base and J 6 bases, with 12 bases left between them. The CDR3 sequence: CASSQVLPVNGYTF. The CDR3 DNA is TGTGCCAGCAGCCAAGTCCTCCCGGTGAATGGCTACACCTTC.

This clonotype turned up a few times. The V and J genes are TRBV16 and TRBJ2-3, with D uncertain. The CDR3 covers 12 residues. CDR1 and CDR2 (germline): KGHSY, FQNENV. The V and J ends lost 6 bases and 6 bases respectively, with 10 bases between them. In nucleotides, the CDR3 is TGTGCCAGCAGTCCAACGAGCGATACGCAGTATTTT. It translates to CASSPTSDTQYF.

This clonotype came up a few times. The J gene is TRBJ2-3, the V gene TRBV19; D is undetermined. Germline V gene lookup returns CDR1 LNHDA and CDR2 SQIVND (reference sequence). Between the trimmed V and J ends, which lost 4 bases and 6 bases, there was a span of 8 bases. This CDR3 region has 12 residues. DNA for the CDR3: TGTGCCAGTAGTACGCCCGGGGATACGCAGTATTTT. Translation: CASSTPGDTQYF.

This clonotype showed up just a few times. The genes are TRBV11-3 and TRBJ2-7, with D unresolved. CDR3 length equals 13 residues. Trimming shortened V by 0 bases and J by 3 bases, and 6 bases separated the two germline ends. CDR1 SGHNT and CDR2 YENEEA come from the germline V gene. The CDR3 bases are TGTGCCAGCAGCTTAGACGGAGACTACGAGCAGTACTTC. Its protein product is CASSLDGDYEQYF.

This clonotype is classed as medium-sized (0.01 to 0.1%). The CDR3 DNA reads TGTGCCTGGGGATACAGGGGCTCCGGGGCCAACGTCCTGACTTTC. It codes for CAWGYRGSGANVLTF. The rearrangement joins TRBV30 to TRBJ2-6; 7 bases agree with TRBD1. This CDR3 is built from 15 residues. Trimming took 5 bases from V and 4 from J; bases not matched to a gene: 8. Germline V gene data show CDR1 as GTSNPN and CDR2 as SVGIG (reference sequence).

Worth noting for this clonotype: Germline is not matched at one junction end, which may reflect a read error. The chain recombines TRBV6-9 with TRBJ1-5; TRBD1 matches at 7 bases. Per germline, CDR1 MNHGY and CDR2 SVAAGI. The CDR3 runs to 15 residues. CDR3 residues: CASSYGTAYNQPQNF. Written as DNA, the CDR3 is TGTGCCAGCAGTTACGGGACAGCCTACAATCAGCCCCAGAATTTT.

In its sample, this clonotype is medium-sized. The chain carries TRBV28 and TRBJ2-2; D remains unclear. Germline lookup yields CDR1 MDHEN and CDR2 SYDVKM. CDR3 length: 14 amino acids. The germline V and J ends were trimmed by 1 base and 1 base, with 4 bases remaining between them. CDR3 sequence (DNA): TGTGCCAGCAGTTTATTAGGGAACACCGGGGAGCTGTTTTTT. Translated: CASSLLGNTGELFF.

This clonotype is judged large (0.1 to 1%). The gene calls are TRBV18 and TRBJ2-7, with D hard to call. Per germline, CDR1 KGHSH and CDR2 LQKENI. V was clipped by 1 base and J by 5 bases, with 15 bases between them. The CDR3 has 15 residues. In DNA, the CDR3 is TGTGCCAGCTCACCACGGGTGGGGTCCGAAGACGAGCAGTACTTC. Translated, it gives CASSPRVGSEDEQYF.

The chain carries TRBV6-1 and TRBJ2-2; TRBD1 matches 7 bases. Trimming at V came to 5 bases and at J to 3 bases, leaving 12 bases not matched to a gene. From germline, CDR1 is MNHNS and CDR2 SASEGT. CDR3 size: 17 residues. CDR3 DNA: TGTGCCAGCAGTCCCCGTACAAGTACAGGGGACACCGGGGAGCTGTTTTTT. This encodes CASSPRTSTGDTGELFF.

Relative to its sample, this clonotype is medium-sized. This rearrangement joins TRBV5-1 to TRBJ2-7, with D hard to call. This CDR3 is built from 13 residues. Germline assignment: CDR1 SGHRS and CDR2 YFSETQ. V lost 0 bases and J lost 3, with 7 bases in between. As DNA, the CDR3 is TGCGCCAGCAGCTTGGGGGCTAGCTACGAGCAGTACTTC. Translating gives CASSLGASYEQYF.

This clonotype appeared a few times. The chain employs TRBV20-1 and TRBJ2-1; 7 nucleotides match TRBD2. With V trimmed by 4 bases and J by 8 bases, 11 bases remained unmatched. Germline CDR1 reads DFQATT; CDR2 reads SNEGSKA (reference sequence). This CDR3 has 14 amino acids. CDR3 region: CSATRSGIIYEQFF. In DNA form, the CDR3 reads TGCAGTGCTACCCGGAGCGGGATAATTTATGAGCAGTTCTTC.